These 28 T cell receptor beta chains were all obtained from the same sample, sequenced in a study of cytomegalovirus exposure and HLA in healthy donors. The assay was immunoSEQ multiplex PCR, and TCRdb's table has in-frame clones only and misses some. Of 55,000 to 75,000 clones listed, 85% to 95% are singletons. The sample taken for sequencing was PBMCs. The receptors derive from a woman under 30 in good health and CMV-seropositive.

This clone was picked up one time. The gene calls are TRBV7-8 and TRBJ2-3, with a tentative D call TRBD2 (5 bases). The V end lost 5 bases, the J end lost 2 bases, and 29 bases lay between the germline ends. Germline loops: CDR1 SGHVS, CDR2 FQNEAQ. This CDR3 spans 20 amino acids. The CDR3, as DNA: TGTGCCAGCAGCCGGATTAGCGATGGGAGTTGGCGGATAGTCACAGATACGCAGTATTTT. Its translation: CASSRISDGSWRIVTDTQYF.

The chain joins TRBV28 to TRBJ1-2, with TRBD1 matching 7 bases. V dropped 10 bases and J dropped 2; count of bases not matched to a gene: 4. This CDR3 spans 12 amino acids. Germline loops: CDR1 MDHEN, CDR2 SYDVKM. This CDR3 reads CATSTGNYGYTF. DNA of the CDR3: TGTGCCACCTCGACAGGGAACTATGGCTACACCTTC.

The CDR3 DNA is TGTGCCAGCCTCGGACTAGCGGTCTACGAGCAGTACTTC. Amino acids: CASLGLAVYEQYF. The chain is built from TRBV28 and TRBJ2-7, with 10 bases that match TRBD2. V was clipped by 8 bases and J by 3 bases; unmatched bases: 4. Germline CDR1 and CDR2: MDHEN and SYDVKM. CDR3 length: 13 amino acids.

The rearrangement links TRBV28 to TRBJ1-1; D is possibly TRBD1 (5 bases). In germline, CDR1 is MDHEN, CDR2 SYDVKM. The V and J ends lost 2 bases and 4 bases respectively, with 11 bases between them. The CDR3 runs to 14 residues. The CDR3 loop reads CASSLNGAVTEAFF. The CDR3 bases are TGTGCCAGCAGTTTAAATGGGGCGGTCACTGAAGCTTTCTTT.

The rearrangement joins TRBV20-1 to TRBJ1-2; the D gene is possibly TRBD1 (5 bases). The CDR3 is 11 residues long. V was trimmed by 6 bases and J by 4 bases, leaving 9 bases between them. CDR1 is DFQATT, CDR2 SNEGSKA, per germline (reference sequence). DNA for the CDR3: TGCAGTGCGCAAGGGGCCTATGGCTACACCTTC. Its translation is CSAQGAYGYTF.

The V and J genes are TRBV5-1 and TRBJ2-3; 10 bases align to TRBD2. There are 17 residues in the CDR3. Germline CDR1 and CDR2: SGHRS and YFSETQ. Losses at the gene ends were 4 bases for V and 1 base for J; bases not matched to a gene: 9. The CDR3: CASSPRKTSGGTDTQYF. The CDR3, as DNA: TGCGCCAGCAGCCCTCGAAAAACTAGCGGGGGCACAGATACGCAGTATTTT.

The CDR3 region has the DNA TGCGCCAGCTCGGAGGGACCCTACGAGCAGTACTTC. Translating it yields CASSEGPYEQYF. The chain combines TRBV10-2 with TRBJ2-7; D might be TRBD2 (6 bases). Looked up from germline, CDR1 is WSHSY and CDR2 is SAAADI. This CDR3 contains 12 residues. Trimming stripped 8 bases from V and 2 bases from J, with 10 bases between.

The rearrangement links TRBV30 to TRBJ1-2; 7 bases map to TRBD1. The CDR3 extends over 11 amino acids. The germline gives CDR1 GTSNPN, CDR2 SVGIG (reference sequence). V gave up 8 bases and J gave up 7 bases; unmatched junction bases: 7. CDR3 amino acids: CAGKYRGGYTF. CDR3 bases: TGTGCCGGAAAATACAGGGGTGGCTACACCTTC.

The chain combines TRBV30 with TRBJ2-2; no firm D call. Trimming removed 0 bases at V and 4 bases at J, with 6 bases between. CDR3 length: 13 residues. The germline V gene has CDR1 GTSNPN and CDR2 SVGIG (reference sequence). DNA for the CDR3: TGTGCCTGGAGTGTTCAGGCCACCGGGGAGCTGTTTTTT. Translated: CAWSVQATGELFF.

The CDR3 here is CSVEARKRSQYF. The CDR3 bases are TGCAGCGTTGAGGCGCGTAAGAGGAGCCAGTACTTC. This chain connects TRBV29-1 to TRBJ2-5; no clear D gene. This CDR3 contains 12 residues. V was clipped by 3 bases and J by 10 bases, with 15 bases between them. From germline, CDR1 is SQVTM and CDR2 ANQGSEA.

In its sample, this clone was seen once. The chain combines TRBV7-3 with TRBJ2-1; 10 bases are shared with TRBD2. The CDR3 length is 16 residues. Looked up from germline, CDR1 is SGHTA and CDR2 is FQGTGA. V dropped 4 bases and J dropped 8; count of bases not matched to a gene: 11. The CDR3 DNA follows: TGTGCCAGCAGCTCCGAAGCGGGAGGGCCATTCGATGAGCAGTTCTTC. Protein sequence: CASSSEAGGPFDEQFF.

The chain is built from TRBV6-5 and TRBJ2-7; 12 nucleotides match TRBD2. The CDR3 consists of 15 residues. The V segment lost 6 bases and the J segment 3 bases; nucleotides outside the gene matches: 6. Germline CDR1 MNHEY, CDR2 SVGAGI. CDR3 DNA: TGTGCCAGCAGCCCCAAGACTAGCGGGAGCTACGAGCAGTACTTC. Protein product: CASSPKTSGSYEQYF.

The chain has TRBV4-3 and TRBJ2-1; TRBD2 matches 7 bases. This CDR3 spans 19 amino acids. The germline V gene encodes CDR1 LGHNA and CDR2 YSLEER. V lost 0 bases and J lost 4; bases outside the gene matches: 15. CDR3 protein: CASSQDWFGGTKFYNEQFF. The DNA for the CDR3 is TGCGCCAGCAGCCAAGATTGGTTCGGCGGGACTAAATTTTACAATGAGCAGTTCTTC.

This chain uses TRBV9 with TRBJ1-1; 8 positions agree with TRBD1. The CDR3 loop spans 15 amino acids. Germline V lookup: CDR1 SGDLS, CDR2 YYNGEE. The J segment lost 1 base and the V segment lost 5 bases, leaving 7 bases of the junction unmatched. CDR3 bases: TGTGCCAGCAGTTGGGAGGGGACAGGGAACACTGAAGCTTTCTTT. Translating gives CASSWEGTGNTEAFF.

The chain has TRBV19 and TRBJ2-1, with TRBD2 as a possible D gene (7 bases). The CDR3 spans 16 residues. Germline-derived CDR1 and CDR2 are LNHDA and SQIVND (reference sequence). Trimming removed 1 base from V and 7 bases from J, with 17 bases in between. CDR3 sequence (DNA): TGTGCCAGTAGTATAGGGGGGGGCAGGGGCACGAATGAGCAGTTCTTC. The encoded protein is CASSIGGGRGTNEQFF.

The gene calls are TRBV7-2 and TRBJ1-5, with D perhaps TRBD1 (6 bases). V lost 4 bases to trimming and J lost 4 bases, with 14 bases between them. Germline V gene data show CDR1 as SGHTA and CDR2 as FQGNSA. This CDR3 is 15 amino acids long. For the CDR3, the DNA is TGTGCCAGCAGCTCATCCGGGACACAAAATCAGCCCCAGCATTTT. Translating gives CASSSSGTQNQPQHF.

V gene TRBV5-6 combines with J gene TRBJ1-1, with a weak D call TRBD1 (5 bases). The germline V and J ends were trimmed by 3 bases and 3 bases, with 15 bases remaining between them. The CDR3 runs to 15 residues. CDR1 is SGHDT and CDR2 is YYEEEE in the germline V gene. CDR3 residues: CASSYRQRGDTEAFF. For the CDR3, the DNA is TGTGCCAGCAGCTACCGACAGCGCGGGGACACTGAAGCTTTCTTT.

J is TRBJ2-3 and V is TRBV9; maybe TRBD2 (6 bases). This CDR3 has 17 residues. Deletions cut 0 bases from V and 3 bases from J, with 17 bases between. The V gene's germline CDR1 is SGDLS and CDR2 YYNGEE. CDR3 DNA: TGTGCCAGCAGCGTAGGTTGGCGGGATGGCCAAACAGATACGCAGTATTTT. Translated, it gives CASSVGWRDGQTDTQYF.

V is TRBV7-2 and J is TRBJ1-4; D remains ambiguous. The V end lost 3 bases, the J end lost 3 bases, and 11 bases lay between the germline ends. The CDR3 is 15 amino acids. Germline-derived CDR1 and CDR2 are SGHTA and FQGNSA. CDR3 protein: CASSFLPGPNEKLFF. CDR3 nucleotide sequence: TGTGCCAGCAGCTTCCTACCCGGTCCTAATGAAAAACTGTTTTTT.

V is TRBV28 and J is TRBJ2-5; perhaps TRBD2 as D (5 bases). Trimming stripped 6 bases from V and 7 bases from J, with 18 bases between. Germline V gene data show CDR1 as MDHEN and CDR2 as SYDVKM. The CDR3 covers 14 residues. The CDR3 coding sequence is TGTGCCAGCAGCCGGCGACTAACGGACGGGACCCAGTACTTC. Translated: CASSRRLTDGTQYF.

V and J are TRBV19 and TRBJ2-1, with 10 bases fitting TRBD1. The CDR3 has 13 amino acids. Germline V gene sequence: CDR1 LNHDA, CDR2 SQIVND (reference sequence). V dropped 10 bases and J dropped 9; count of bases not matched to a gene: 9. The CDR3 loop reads CATKGDRGREQFF. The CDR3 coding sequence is TGTGCCACCAAAGGGGACAGGGGCCGTGAGCAGTTCTTC.

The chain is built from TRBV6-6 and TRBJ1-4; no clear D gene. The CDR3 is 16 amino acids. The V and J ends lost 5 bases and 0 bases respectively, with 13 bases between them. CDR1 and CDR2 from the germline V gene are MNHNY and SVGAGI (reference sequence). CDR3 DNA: TGTGCCAGCAGTCCCGGAGGGAGCTCAACTAATGAAAAACTGTTTTTT. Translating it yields CASSPGGSSTNEKLFF.

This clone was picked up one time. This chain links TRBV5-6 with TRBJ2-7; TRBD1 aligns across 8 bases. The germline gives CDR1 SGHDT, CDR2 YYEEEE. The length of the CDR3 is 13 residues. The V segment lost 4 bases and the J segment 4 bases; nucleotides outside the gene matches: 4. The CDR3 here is CASSAGQGYEQYF. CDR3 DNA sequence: TGTGCCAGCAGCGCCGGACAGGGATACGAGCAGTACTTC.

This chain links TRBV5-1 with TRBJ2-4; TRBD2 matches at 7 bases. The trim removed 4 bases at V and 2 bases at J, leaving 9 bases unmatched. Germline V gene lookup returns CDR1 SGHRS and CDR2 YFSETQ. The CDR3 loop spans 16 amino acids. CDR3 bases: TGCGCCAGCAGCCCGGGGGGTTCGGGATCCAAAAACATTCAGTACTTC. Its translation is CASSPGGSGSKNIQYF.

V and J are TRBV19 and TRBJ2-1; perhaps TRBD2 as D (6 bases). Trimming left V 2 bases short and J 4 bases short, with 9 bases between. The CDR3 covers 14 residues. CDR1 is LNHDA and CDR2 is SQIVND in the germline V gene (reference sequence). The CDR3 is CASSIRGSYNEQFF. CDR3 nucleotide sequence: TGTGCCAGTAGTATACGGGGGTCTTACAATGAGCAGTTCTTC.

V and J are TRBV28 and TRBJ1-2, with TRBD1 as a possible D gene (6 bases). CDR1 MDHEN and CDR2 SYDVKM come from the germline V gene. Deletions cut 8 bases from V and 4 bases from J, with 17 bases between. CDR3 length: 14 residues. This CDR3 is CASEPTGSPYGYTF. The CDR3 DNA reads TGTGCCAGCGAACCTACAGGGTCCCCCTATGGCTACACCTTC.

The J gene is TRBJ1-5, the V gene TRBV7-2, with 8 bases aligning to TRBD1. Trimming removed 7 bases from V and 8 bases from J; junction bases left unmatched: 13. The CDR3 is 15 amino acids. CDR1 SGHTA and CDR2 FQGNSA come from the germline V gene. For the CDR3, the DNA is TGTGCCAGCACAAATGACAGGGGTACGATCAAGCCCCAGCATTTT. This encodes CASTNDRGTIKPQHF.

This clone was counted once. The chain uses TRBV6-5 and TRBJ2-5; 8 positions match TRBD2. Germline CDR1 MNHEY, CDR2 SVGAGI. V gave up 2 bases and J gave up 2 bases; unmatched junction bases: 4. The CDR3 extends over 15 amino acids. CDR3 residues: CASSYITSGQETQYF. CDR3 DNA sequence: TGTGCCAGCAGTTACATTACTAGCGGACAAGAGACCCAGTACTTC.